This T cell receptor (beta chain) was identified in a study of post-analysis software for immune sequencing data. Notes on the study in general: TRBV5-6, TRBV5-1 and TRBV20-1 were among four to six TRBV segments more frequent in patients than controls.

Unique molecular identifiers tagged the TCR beta cDNA libraries. TCRdb independently ran MiXCR on the PCR reads; one entry per CDR3 protein. The table lists about 810,000 distinct CDR3 sequences, approximately 50% of them singletons. The CDR3 sequence is 14 residues long. CDR1 is SGHTA and CDR2 is FQGNSA in the germline V gene. V shed 8 bases and J 2 bases; nucleotides not matched to a gene: 7. This clonotype was counted between two and nine times. Its antigen is not identified. This rearrangement joins TRBV7-2 to TRBJ2-7; 9 bases match TRBD1. This sequence was found in a girl between 5 and 17 years old with multiple sclerosis. Specimen: blood. The CDR3 loop is CASSRTGATYEQYF. DNA of the CDR3: TGTGCCAGCTCCAGGACAGGGGCCACCTACGAGCAGTACTTC. Variable domain in full (rest from reference TRBV7-2 and TRBJ2-7): GAGVSQSPSNKVTEKGKDVELRCDPISGHTALYWYRQSLGQGLEFLIYFQGNSAPDKSGLPSDRFSAERTGGSVSTLTIQRTQQEDSAVYLCASSRTGATYEQYFGPGTRLTVT.